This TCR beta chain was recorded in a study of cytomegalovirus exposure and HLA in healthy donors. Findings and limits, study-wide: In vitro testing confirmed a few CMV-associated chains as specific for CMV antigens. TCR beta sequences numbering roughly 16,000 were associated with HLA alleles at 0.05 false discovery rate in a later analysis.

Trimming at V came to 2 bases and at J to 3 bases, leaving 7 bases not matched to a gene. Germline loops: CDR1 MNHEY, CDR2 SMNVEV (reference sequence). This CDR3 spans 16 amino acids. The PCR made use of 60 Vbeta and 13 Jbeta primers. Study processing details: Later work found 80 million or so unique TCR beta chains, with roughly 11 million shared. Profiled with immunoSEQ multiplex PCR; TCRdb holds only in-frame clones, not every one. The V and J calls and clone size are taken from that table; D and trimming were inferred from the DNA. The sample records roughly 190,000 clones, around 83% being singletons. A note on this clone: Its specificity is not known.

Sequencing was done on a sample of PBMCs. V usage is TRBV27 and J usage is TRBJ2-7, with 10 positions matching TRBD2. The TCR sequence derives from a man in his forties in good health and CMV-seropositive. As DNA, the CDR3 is TGTGCCAGCAGTTTAGCAACTAGCGGGAAGGGCTACGAGCAGTACTTC. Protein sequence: CASSLATSGKGYEQYF.